In its sample, the clone carrying this T cell receptor (beta chain) was seen a few times. Antigen specificity is unknown. This sample is drawn from a study of regulatory T cells in long-lasting Graves disease. Broader study findings: Newly diagnosed patients had higher TCR diversity than persistent Graves' patients did.

The length of the CDR3 is 18 residues. With 5 bases clipped from V and 8 bases from J, the junction kept 21 bases outside the gene matches. Per the germline V gene, CDR1 is KGHSH and CDR2 is LQKENI. The time point here: persistent/refractory GD, antithyroid drugs over 5 years with positive TRAb. PBMC-derived RNA was used for the TCR library. It was by American Thyroid Association guidelines that Graves' disease was diagnosed. Assembly of TCR beta libraries relied on iRepertoire HTBI primers together with Arm-PCR of CDR3 regions. In the authors' workflow: Segment identification across samples yielded 62 TRBV and roughly 15 TRBJ segments. One entry per CDR3 protein, called by TCRdb with MiXCR from the multiplex PCR reads. The V and J calls were not made by the authors but by TCRdb's processing. The data show some 300,000 distinct CDR3 sequences, approximately 20% seen once.

This material consisted of peripheral blood mononuclear cells (PBMCs), taken when the disease was refractory, from a patient treated with antithyroid drugs. This TCR came from a female donor with Graves disease. This chain joins TRBV18 and TRBJ2-1, with 7 positions matching TRBD2. CDR3 bases: TGTGCCAGCTCAGCGGTTCGGAGCGGGAAGTTGAAGACGGATGAGCAGTTCTTC. It is translated as CASSAVRSGKLKTDEQFF.